Below, 27 T cell receptor beta chains from the same sample are listed, as sequenced in a study of blood T cell repertoires in COVID-19. The method was immunoSEQ multiplex PCR; TCRdb's version includes in-frame clones alone and lacks a portion of them. The sample shows over 130,000 clones, less than 80% of them seen only once. The sequenced sample was peripheral blood. The receptors stem from an elderly woman with active or convalescent COVID-19.

The rearrangement links TRBV18 to TRBJ1-1; TRBD1 agrees at 9 bases. The CDR3 covers 15 residues. The V segment lost 3 bases and the J segment 4 bases; nucleotides outside the gene matches: 6. Germline V gene lookup returns CDR1 KGHSH and CDR2 LQKENI. The CDR3, as DNA: TGTGCCAGCTCACCCGGGACAGGGAGGGGCACTGAAGCTTTCTTT. It is translated as CASSPGTGRGTEAFF.

J is TRBJ1-1 and V is TRBV5-1, with TRBD1 as a possible D gene (5 bases). The CDR3 is 15 residues long. V lost 4 bases to trimming and J lost 0 bases, with 13 bases between them. CDR1 and CDR2 from the germline V gene are SGHRS and YFSETQ. The CDR3 sequence is CASSPAGGMNTEAFF. The DNA of the CDR3 is TGCGCCAGCAGCCCGGCTGGGGGGATGAACACTGAAGCTTTCTTT.

J is TRBJ1-2 and V is TRBV5-6; D remains ambiguous. V lost 0 bases, J lost 2 bases, and 23 bases lay in between. Per the germline V gene, CDR1 is SGHDT and CDR2 is YYEEEE. The CDR3 sequence is 19 residues long. This chain's CDR3 is CASSLASRDVTKFNYGYTF. In DNA, the CDR3 is TGTGCCAGCAGCTTGGCCTCTCGTGACGTCACTAAATTCAACTATGGCTACACCTTC.

The V call is TRBV6-1, the J call TRBJ2-5; maybe TRBD2 (5 bases). The CDR3 totals 16 residues. Trimming took 4 bases from V and 5 from J, leaving 20 bases between them. Germline V CDR1 and CDR2: MNHNS, SASEGT. CDR3 loop: CASSGAGRGSGETQYF. CDR3 DNA sequence: TGTGCCAGCAGTGGCGCTGGGAGAGGGAGTGGGGAGACCCAGTACTTC.

V usage is TRBV6-5 and J usage is TRBJ1-1; D possibly corresponds to TRBD1 (5 bases). CDR1 is MNHEY, CDR2 SVGAGI, per germline. This CDR3 spans 13 amino acids. V was trimmed by 6 bases and J by 2 bases, leaving 10 bases between them. CDR3 DNA: TGTGCCAGCAGCTTGACAGCCAACACTGAAGCTTTCTTT. Its translation: CASSLTANTEAFF.

This clone was picked up a small number of times. The chain carries TRBV5-1 and TRBJ1-1, with TRBD1 as a possible D gene (5 bases). Germline V gene data show CDR1 as SGHRS and CDR2 as YFSETQ. Trimming pared 0 bases from V and 4 bases from J, leaving 13 bases between. The CDR3 spans 15 residues. CDR3 loop: CASSLDHRLATEAFF. As DNA, the CDR3 is TGCGCCAGCAGCTTGGATCACAGGTTGGCCACTGAAGCTTTCTTT.

V usage is TRBV5-1 and J usage is TRBJ1-4; 9 bases map to TRBD1. CDR3 length: 15 amino acids. Germline CDR1 and CDR2: SGHRS and YFSETQ. J was trimmed by 5 bases and V by 2 bases; bases with no gene match: 4. In DNA form, the CDR3 reads TGCGCCAGCAGCTTCACCGGGACAGGGAATGAAAAACTGTTTTTT. Protein: CASSFTGTGNEKLFF.

The chain recombines TRBV7-3 with TRBJ2-5; 10 bases line up with TRBD2. Germline lookup yields CDR1 SGHTA and CDR2 FQGTGA. This CDR3 is built from 15 residues. The J segment lost 2 bases and the V segment lost 4 bases, leaving 4 bases of the junction unmatched. The CDR3 loop reads CASSYSGGPQETQYF. The DNA of the CDR3 is TGTGCCAGCAGCTATAGCGGGGGGCCGCAAGAGACCCAGTACTTC.

The chain is built from TRBV12-3 or TRBV12-4 and TRBJ1-2; TRBD1 is a possible D gene (5 bases). The CDR3 has 13 residues. The V and J ends lost 2 bases and 8 bases respectively, with 12 bases between them. The CDR3 spells CASSLWGAGGYTF. The CDR3 region has the DNA TGTGCCAGCAGTTTATGGGGCGCGGGGGGCTACACCTTC.

The chain employs TRBV5-5 and TRBJ2-7, with D possibly matching TRBD1 (6 bases). The germline gives CDR1 SGHKS, CDR2 YYEKEE (reference sequence). V dropped 4 bases and J dropped 0 bases, with 17 bases sitting between them. The CDR3 spans 16 residues. The CDR3 DNA sequence: TGTGCCAGCAGCACGCAGGGGCCGCTCTCCTCCTACGAGCAGTACTTC. Encoded protein: CASSTQGPLSSYEQYF.

The chain joins TRBV19 to TRBJ2-4; 9 nucleotides match TRBD1. CDR1 and CDR2 (germline): LNHDA, SQIVND (reference sequence). The CDR3 contains 18 residues. Losses at the gene ends were 6 bases for V and 0 bases for J; bases not matched to a gene: 12. In nucleotides, the CDR3 is TGTGCCAGTAGCCAGGGACAGGGCCTTACCGTAGCCAAAAACATTCAGTACTTC. Translated, it gives CASSQGQGLTVAKNIQYF.

The genes are TRBV12-3 or TRBV12-4 and TRBJ1-2; weak D call: TRBD1 (5 bases). The CDR3 runs to 13 residues. V shed 5 bases and J shed 4 bases, with 11 bases lying between them. The CDR3: CASSLQGIYGYTF. In nucleotides, the CDR3 is TGTGCCAGCAGTCTCCAGGGAATCTATGGCTACACCTTC.

The chain carries TRBV27 and TRBJ2-3; 7 nucleotides line up with TRBD2. Germline CDR1 reads MNHEY; CDR2 reads SMNVEV (reference sequence). Losses at the gene ends were 6 bases for V and 1 base for J; bases not matched to a gene: 10. The CDR3 is made up of 16 amino acids. CDR3 bases: TGTGCCAGCAGGCTATACGGGGCGGGGGGCACAGATACGCAGTATTTT. It yields the protein CASRLYGAGGTDTQYF.

The CDR3 sequence is CASSPVGRGYEQYF. CDR3 coding DNA: TGTGCCAGCAGTCCCGTGGGGCGTGGCTACGAGCAGTACTTC. V is TRBV3-1 (or the pseudogene TRBV3-2) and J is TRBJ2-7; TRBD1 might be the D (5 bases). Germline V CDR1 and CDR2: LGHDT, YNNKEL (reference sequence). This CDR3 is 14 amino acids long. The germline V and J ends were trimmed by 6 bases and 3 bases, with 15 bases remaining between them.

The CDR3 nucleotides are TGTGCCAGTAGTATTCCGGGACTGGGGATGGTGGGTCAGTACTTC. Amino acid sequence: CASSIPGLGMVGQYF. This chain connects TRBV19 to TRBJ2-4; a weak D match, TRBD2 (6 bases). Trimming took off 3 bases at V and 12 bases at J, with 21 bases between the two ends. The CDR3 sequence is 15 residues long. Germline-derived CDR1 and CDR2 are LNHDA and SQIVND (reference sequence).

V usage is TRBV19 and J usage is TRBJ2-5; possible D gene TRBD2, 7 bases. Trimming left V 7 bases short and J 1 base short, with 13 bases between. The CDR3 is 14 amino acids. Germline CDR1 is LNHDA and CDR2 is SQIVND (reference sequence). Written as DNA, the CDR3 is TGTGCCAGTACGGGGGGCACCCTCCAAGAGACCCAGTACTTC. This sequence encodes CASTGGTLQETQYF.

V usage is TRBV19 and J usage is TRBJ2-2; D is uncertain. This CDR3 is 14 amino acids long. V gave up 2 bases and J gave up 0 bases, with 4 bases separating them. Germline-derived CDR1 and CDR2 are LNHDA and SQIVND (reference sequence). The CDR3: CASSISSNTGELFF. The CDR3 nucleotides are TGTGCCAGTAGTATAAGCTCGAACACCGGGGAGCTGTTTTTT. The whole variable domain, remainder taken from reference TRBV19 and TRBJ2-2, is DGGITQSPKYLFRKEGQNVTLSCEQNLNHDAMYWYRQDPGQGLRLIYYSQIVNDFQKGDIAEGYSVSREKKESFPLTVTSAQKNPTAFYLCASSISSNTGELFFGEGSRLTVL.

This rearrangement joins TRBV19 to TRBJ1-2; 9 bases agree with TRBD1. V was pared by 5 bases and J by 4 bases, with 8 bases of the junction left unmatched. The CDR3 covers 15 residues. From germline, CDR1 is LNHDA and CDR2 SQIVND (reference sequence). The CDR3: CASSPGTGPFYGYTF. The CDR3 nucleotides read TGTGCCAGTAGTCCCGGGACAGGGCCTTTCTATGGCTACACCTTC.

In this sample, this clone turned up a few times. This chain joins TRBV30 and TRBJ1-2, with 8 bases that match TRBD1. Germline CDR1 and CDR2: GTSNPN and SVGIG (reference sequence). The CDR3 loop spans 15 amino acids. With V trimmed by 3 bases and J by 2 bases, 8 bases remained unmatched. CDR3 sequence: CAWRRTGYQNYGYTF. CDR3 nucleotides: TGTGCCTGGAGACGGACAGGGTACCAAAACTATGGCTACACCTTC.

V gene TRBV30 combines with J gene TRBJ1-1; TRBD1 agrees at 9 bases. In germline, CDR1 is GTSNPN, CDR2 SVGIG (reference sequence). The CDR3 is 13 residues long. V shed 6 bases and J 3 bases; nucleotides not matched to a gene: 5. CDR3 residues: CACYRGRDTEAFF. The CDR3 DNA reads TGTGCCTGTTACAGGGGGCGCGACACTGAAGCTTTCTTT.

The chain carries TRBV5-5 and TRBJ2-4; D is perhaps TRBD1 (5 bases). Trimming cost V 4 bases and J 3 bases, with 23 bases left between them. The CDR3 is 18 residues long. The germline gives CDR1 SGHKS, CDR2 YYEKEE (reference sequence). The CDR3 here is CASSVRPGFIVGKNIQYF. The CDR3 nucleotides are TGTGCCAGCAGCGTACGTCCAGGGTTTATTGTCGGCAAAAACATTCAGTACTTC.

The CDR3 protein is CASSDRGDHSYEQYF. For the CDR3, the DNA is TGCGCCAGCAGTGATCGGGGGGACCACTCCTACGAGCAGTACTTC. The chain joins TRBV10-2 to TRBJ2-7; TRBD2 agrees at 7 bases. This CDR3 has 15 residues. CDR1 and CDR2 from the germline V gene are WSHSY and SAAADI. The junction had 5 bases not matched to a gene; V was cut back by 3 bases and J by 0 bases.

The chain carries TRBV3-1 (or the pseudogene TRBV3-2) and TRBJ1-2; D gene unclear. CDR1 is LGHDT and CDR2 is YNNKEL in the germline V gene (reference sequence). The CDR3 loop spans 13 amino acids. Trimming took 5 bases from V and 8 from J, leaving 15 bases between them. The CDR3 loop reads CASSVSGSSGYTF. The DNA for the CDR3 is TGTGCCAGCAGCGTCAGCGGGAGTAGCGGCTACACCTTC.

The chain recombines TRBV7-9 with TRBJ2-5; TRBD2 is a possible D gene (7 bases). Germline V gives CDR1 SEHNR, CDR2 FQNEAQ (reference sequence). The CDR3 is 16 amino acids. V gave up 1 base and J gave up 5 bases, with 17 bases separating them. In nucleotides, the CDR3 is TGTGCCAGCAGCTTAGGAGGGGGGCGGGGGCAGGAGACCCAGTACTTC. As protein: CASSLGGGRGQETQYF.

The genes are TRBV6-5 and TRBJ1-1; D might be TRBD1 (5 bases). CDR3 size: 15 residues. Trimming removed 11 bases at V and 3 bases at J, with 22 bases between. In germline, CDR1 is MNHEY, CDR2 SVGAGI. In DNA, the CDR3 is TGTGCCTCCGAATATGGACACCGGGGGGACACTGAAGCTTTCTTT. Translation: CASEYGHRGDTEAFF.

This clone has a handful of counts. The V call is TRBV30, the J call TRBJ1-6; D is possibly TRBD1 (6 bases). Trimming removed 3 bases from V and 8 bases from J, with 17 bases in between. Germline V CDR1 and CDR2: GTSNPN, SVGIG (reference sequence). The CDR3 is 15 amino acids. The CDR3 DNA reads as TGTGCCTGGAGGCACGGGGGGGCTCTTGATTCACCCCTCCACTTT. Protein sequence: CAWRHGGALDSPLHF.

Only a few counts were recorded for this clone. The chain carries TRBV6-5 and TRBJ1-6; TRBD1 is a possible D gene (6 bases). The CDR3 loop spans 15 amino acids. Germline CDR1 and CDR2: MNHEY and SVGAGI. V lost 7 bases and J lost 6, with 16 bases in between. The CDR3 spells CASTTRGQPNSPLHF. The CDR3 region has the DNA TGTGCCAGCACTACCCGTGGACAGCCTAATTCACCCCTCCACTTT.